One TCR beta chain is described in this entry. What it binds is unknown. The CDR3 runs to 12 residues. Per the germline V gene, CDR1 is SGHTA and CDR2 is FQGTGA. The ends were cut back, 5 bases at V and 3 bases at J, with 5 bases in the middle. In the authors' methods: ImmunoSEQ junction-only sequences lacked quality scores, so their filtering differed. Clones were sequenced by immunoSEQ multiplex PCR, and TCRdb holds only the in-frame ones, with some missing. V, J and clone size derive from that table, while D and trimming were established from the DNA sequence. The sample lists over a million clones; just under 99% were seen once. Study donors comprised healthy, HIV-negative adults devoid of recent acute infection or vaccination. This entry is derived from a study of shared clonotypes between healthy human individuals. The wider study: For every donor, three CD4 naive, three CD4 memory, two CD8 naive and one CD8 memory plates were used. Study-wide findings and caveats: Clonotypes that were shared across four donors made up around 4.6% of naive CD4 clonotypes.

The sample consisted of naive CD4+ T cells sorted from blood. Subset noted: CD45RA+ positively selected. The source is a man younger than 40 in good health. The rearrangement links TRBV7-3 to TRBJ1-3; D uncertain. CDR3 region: CASSPGGNTIYF. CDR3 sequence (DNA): TGTGCCAGCAGCCCTGGTGGAAACACCATATATTTT.